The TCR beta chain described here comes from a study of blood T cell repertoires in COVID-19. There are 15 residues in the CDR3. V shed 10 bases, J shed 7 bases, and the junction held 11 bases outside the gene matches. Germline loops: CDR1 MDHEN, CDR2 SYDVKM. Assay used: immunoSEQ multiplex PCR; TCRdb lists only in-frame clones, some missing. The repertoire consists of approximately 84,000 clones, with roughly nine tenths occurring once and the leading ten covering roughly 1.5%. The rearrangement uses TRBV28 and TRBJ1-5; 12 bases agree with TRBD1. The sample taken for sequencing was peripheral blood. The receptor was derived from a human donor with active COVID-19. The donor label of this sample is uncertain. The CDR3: CATPGSGTGGQPQHF. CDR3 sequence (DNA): TGTGCCACCCCGGGGTCTGGGACAGGGGGCCAGCCCCAGCATTTT.